The clone carrying this T cell receptor beta chain showed up many times. What it binds is not known. What was amplified from RNA transcripts were TCR beta CDR3 regions. In the first-round RT-PCR of the TCR CDR3, the HTBI primer set was used. TCRdb re-called the multiplex PCR reads through MiXCR, storing one row per CDR3 protein. The sample consists of around 300,000 distinct CDR3 sequences, less than 30% of them appearing once. The sample originates from a study of T cells in Graves' hyperthyroidism and ophthalmopathy. The overall study: Peripheral blood was secured at the point of initial diagnosis, before any treatment. Study-wide results and caveats: A 13 V-J signature model discriminated ophthalmopathy versus stable hyperthyroidism.

The length of the CDR3 is 17 residues. Trimming took 5 bases from V and 0 from J; bases not matched to a gene: 7. Patients were aged 18 to 65, had disease duration under 2 months, and had newly diagnosed hyperthyroidism. The sequenced sample was blood. The sequence derives from a man between 40 and 49 years old with Graves' hyperthyroidism that later progressed to Graves' ophthalmopathy. The chain has TRBV12-3 or TRBV12-4 and TRBJ2-6; 7 bases are a match to TRBD1. Written as DNA, the CDR3 is TGTGCCAGCAGTCCCACGACAGGGAACTCTGGGGCCAACGTCCTGACTTTC. As protein: CASSPTTGNSGANVLTF.